Each of the 27 T cell receptor beta chains below was sequenced from the same sample in a study of CD8 T cells in ankylosing spondylitis. MiXCR, run by TCRdb on the 5' RACE reads, gives a single entry per CDR3 protein. Of some 400,000 distinct CDR3 sequences listed, under 25% are singletons. Antigens of these TCRs are unknown. Regarding the study as a whole: Characteristic, it appeared, of ankylosing spondylitis blood was a TCR beta motif of fewer than 10 highly homologous variants.

The specimen was blood, either unsorted or a sorted T cell fraction (not recorded which). The receptors originated from a male donor with ankylosing spondylitis.

The sample holds a few counts of this clonotype. This sequence joins TRBV25-1 and TRBJ1-1, with 9 nucleotides matching TRBD1. This CDR3 has 16 residues. Trimming cost V 4 bases and J 2 bases; bases outside gene matches: 8. Germline values: CDR1 MGHDK, CDR2 SYGVNS. The CDR3 sequence is CASSVAGGQGNTEAFF. DNA for the CDR3: TGTGCCAGCAGTGTCGCGGGGGGACAGGGAAACACTGAAGCTTTCTTT.

This chain uses TRBV29-1 with TRBJ2-7; 11 positions agree with TRBD2. Germline V lookup: CDR1 SQVTM, CDR2 ANQGSEA. The junction had 8 bases not matched to a gene; V was cut back by 3 bases and J by 4 bases. The CDR3 length is 15 residues. Written as DNA, the CDR3 is TGCAGCGTTGAGGAACCGGGACTAGCGGAATACGAGCAGTACTTC. This translates into CSVEEPGLAEYEQYF.

This clonotype turned up a few times. This chain connects TRBV7-2 to TRBJ2-2; tentatively, D is TRBD2 (6 bases). CDR3 size: 15 residues. Germline values: CDR1 SGHTA, CDR2 FQGNSA. The V end lost 5 bases, the J end lost 1 base, and 11 bases lay between the germline ends. The CDR3 bases are TGTGCCAGCAGCCGTAGCGGAGTGAACACCGGGGAGCTGTTTTTT. Protein product: CASSRSGVNTGELFF.

The chain has TRBV28 and TRBJ1-5, with 9 bases aligning to TRBD1. CDR3 size: 14 residues. The V gene end was trimmed by 6 bases and the J gene end by 5 bases; junction bases not matched to a gene: 5. Germline V lookup: CDR1 MDHEN, CDR2 SYDVKM. CDR3 in amino acids: CASRTGGGHQPQHF. The CDR3 DNA reads as TGTGCCAGCAGGACAGGGGGTGGCCATCAGCCCCAGCATTTT.

The rearrangement uses TRBV4-3 and TRBJ1-5; possible D gene TRBD1, 5 bases. This CDR3 is built from 15 residues. CDR1 and CDR2 (germline): LGHNA, YSLEER. Trimming stripped 2 bases from V and 7 bases from J, with 15 bases between. Written as DNA, the CDR3 is TGCGCCAGCAGCCAATCTATTGGGGGAGGACAGCCCCAGCATTTT. Protein product: CASSQSIGGGQPQHF.

This clonotype was found a few times. This chain connects TRBV15 to TRBJ2-1; 8 bases fit TRBD2. Germline CDR1 is LNHNV and CDR2 is YYDKDF (reference sequence). This CDR3 is 16 amino acids long. J was trimmed by 3 bases and V by 6 bases; bases with no gene match: 10. The DNA for the CDR3 is TGTGCCACCAGGTCCCGAGCGGGAGCGGACTACAATGAGCAGTTCTTC. It codes for CATRSRAGADYNEQFF.

The V and J genes are TRBV5-6 and TRBJ2-1; D is undetermined. Trimming took off 4 bases at V and 9 bases at J, with 14 bases between the two ends. Germline V gene data show CDR1 as SGHDT and CDR2 as YYEEEE. This CDR3 comprises 13 residues. CDR3 in DNA: TGTGCCAGCAGCCCGATTGGCTTAACTGAGCAGTTCTTC. It specifies CASSPIGLTEQFF.

V usage is TRBV2 and J usage is TRBJ2-2; no clear D gene. Germline lookup yields CDR1 SNHLY and CDR2 FYNNEI. This CDR3 spans 14 amino acids. V was cut by 1 base and J by 4 bases, with 7 bases left in between. The DNA of the CDR3 is TGTGCCAGCAGTGAAGTCCGCACCACCGGGGAGCTGTTTTTT. Residues: CASSEVRTTGELFF.

This clonotype was seen only a few times. The rearrangement uses TRBV10-3 and TRBJ1-2, with D possibly matching TRBD1 (6 bases). CDR3 size: 14 residues. Trimming left V 8 bases short and J 5 bases short, with 18 bases between. Germline V CDR1 and CDR2: ENHRY, SYGVKD. The CDR3 bases are TGTGCCATCGGAAGGCTGGACAGCCCTTATGGCTACACCTTC. It yields the protein CAIGRLDSPYGYTF.

This clonotype was seen only a few times. The CDR3 protein is CASSLPETNTGELFF. The CDR3 nucleotides read TGCGCCAGCAGCTTGCCGGAAACGAACACCGGGGAGCTGTTTTTT. V gene TRBV5-1 combines with J gene TRBJ2-2; D ambiguous. Germline V lookup: CDR1 SGHRS, CDR2 YFSETQ. The V and J ends lost 1 base and 0 bases respectively, with 7 bases between them. The length of the CDR3 is 15 residues.

The chain joins TRBV24-1 to TRBJ1-5; D remains unclear. The CDR3 spans 14 residues. Trimming pared 5 bases from V and 0 bases from J, leaving 7 bases between. Germline V lookup: CDR1 KGHDR, CDR2 SFDVKD. The CDR3 sequence is CATSAINSNQPQHF. The CDR3 region has the DNA TGTGCCACCAGTGCCATCAATAGCAATCAGCCCCAGCATTTT.

This chain links TRBV12-3 or TRBV12-4 with TRBJ1-2, with 7 bases matching TRBD1. Germline trimming cut 5 bases from V and 4 bases from J; bases unmatched to any gene: 4. The CDR3 spans 13 residues. The CDR3: CASSGDSLYGYTF. The CDR3 DNA follows: TGTGCCAGCAGTGGGGACAGCCTCTATGGCTACACCTTC.

This clonotype has more than one count but fewer than ten. The rearrangement joins TRBV2 to TRBJ2-1; D not resolved. The germline gives CDR1 SNHLY, CDR2 FYNNEI. Trimming removed 2 bases from V and 10 bases from J, with 12 bases in between. The CDR3 has 13 residues. CDR3 residues: CASSETGYQEQFF. The DNA of the CDR3 is TGTGCCAGCAGTGAAACCGGATATCAAGAGCAGTTCTTC.

J is TRBJ2-3 and V is TRBV15; 14 bases line up with TRBD2. This CDR3 is 18 amino acids long. Per germline, CDR1 LNHNV and CDR2 YYDKDF (reference sequence). The J segment lost 2 bases and the V segment lost 1 base, leaving 5 bases of the junction unmatched. The CDR3 nucleotides read TGTGCCACCAGCAGAGCCGGGACTAGCGGGAGAGTCACAGATACGCAGTATTTT. Translation: CATSRAGTSGRVTDTQYF.

This clonotype was detected ten times or more. The chain joins TRBV29-1 to TRBJ2-7; D is perhaps TRBD1 (6 bases). Germline loops: CDR1 SQVTM, CDR2 ANQGSEA. This CDR3 has 13 residues. Trimming took off 6 bases at V and 4 bases at J, with 16 bases between the two ends. CDR3 nucleotides: TGCAGCGTCCAACCGACAGGTTTATACGAGCAGTACTTC. It is translated as CSVQPTGLYEQYF.

This clonotype was found a few times. The rearrangement links TRBV11-3 to TRBJ1-1; weak D call: TRBD1 (6 bases). Trimming removed 1 base at V and 4 bases at J, with 13 bases between. Germline V gene lookup returns CDR1 SGHNT and CDR2 YENEEA. The CDR3 is 15 amino acids. The CDR3 here is CASSLGGRGPTEAFF. CDR3 coding DNA: TGTGCCAGCAGCTTAGGGGGCAGGGGTCCCACTGAAGCTTTCTTT.

The genes are TRBV4-1 and TRBJ2-3; 8 bases align to TRBD2. Per germline, CDR1 MGHRA and CDR2 YSYEKL. This CDR3 is 20 amino acids long. V was pared by 4 bases and J by 2 bases, with 20 bases of the junction left unmatched. The CDR3 region is CASSPSREVAGPSYTDTQYF. The CDR3 coding sequence is TGCGCCAGCAGCCCTTCCAGGGAGGTAGCGGGGCCCTCTTACACAGATACGCAGTATTTT.

This clonotype has a handful of counts. The chain employs TRBV7-9 and TRBJ2-7; D possibly corresponds to TRBD1 (5 bases). V was shortened by 4 bases and J by 6 bases, with 10 bases between the two germline ends. The CDR3 has 12 residues. The V gene's germline CDR1 is SEHNR and CDR2 FQNEAQ (reference sequence). CDR3 sequence: CASSSDIREQYF. The CDR3 bases are TGTGCCAGCAGCTCGGACATTCGCGAGCAGTACTTC.

This clonotype turned up a few times. The chain combines TRBV7-9 with TRBJ2-2, with a possible D match to TRBD2 (5 bases). The V gene lost 5 bases and the J gene lost 3 bases, with 13 bases spanning the gap. The CDR3 has 15 residues. The germline V gene encodes CDR1 SEHNR and CDR2 FQNEAQ (reference sequence). This CDR3 reads CASSPRGPDTGELFF. CDR3 sequence (DNA): TGTGCCAGCAGCCCCCGGGGTCCCGACACCGGGGAGCTGTTTTTT.

This clonotype came up a few times. The chain joins TRBV3-1 to TRBJ1-1, with a weak D call TRBD1 (5 bases). In germline, CDR1 is LGHDT, CDR2 YNNKEL (reference sequence). V lost 5 bases to trimming and J lost 0 bases, with 10 bases between them. This CDR3 has 14 residues. The CDR3 DNA sequence: TGTGCCAGCAGCGACAGAACAGTGAACACTGAAGCTTTCTTT. Translation gives CASSDRTVNTEAFF.

V is TRBV29-1 and J is TRBJ1-1, with 11 bases fitting TRBD1. V shed 5 bases and J 10 bases; nucleotides not matched to a gene: 15. The CDR3 has 15 residues. The V gene's germline CDR1 is SQVTM and CDR2 ANQGSEA. CDR3 coding DNA: TGCAGCGTTACCGGTCTCGGGACAGGGGGAACAGGAGCTTTCTTT. Its protein is CSVTGLGTGGTGAFF.

This clonotype was observed a handful of times. This sequence joins TRBV6-1 and TRBJ1-4; TRBD1 might be the D (6 bases). Trimming pared 8 bases from V and 8 bases from J, leaving 15 bases between. The CDR3 is 13 residues long. The germline V gene encodes CDR1 MNHNS and CDR2 SASEGT. The CDR3 reads CASLGGGAEKLFF. The CDR3 bases are TGTGCCAGCCTCGGGGGGGGGGCCGAAAAACTGTTTTTT.

This clonotype has only a few counts. The rearrangement joins TRBV18 to TRBJ1-1, with TRBD1 as a possible D gene (5 bases). The CDR3 loop spans 15 amino acids. The V gene lost 6 bases and the J gene lost 3 bases, with 17 bases spanning the gap. Germline V gene lookup returns CDR1 KGHSH and CDR2 LQKENI. The CDR3 sequence: CASSPRSAGHTEAFF. DNA for the CDR3: TGTGCCAGCTCGCCGAGGTCGGCGGGACACACTGAAGCTTTCTTT.

This sequence joins TRBV10-3 and TRBJ1-1; D is perhaps TRBD1 (5 bases). CDR1 ENHRY and CDR2 SYGVKD come from the germline V gene. The CDR3 sequence is 12 residues long. V lost 6 bases to trimming and J lost 8 bases, with 13 bases between them. CDR3 sequence (DNA): TGTGCCATCAGACCCCTGGAGGGGGAAGCTTTCTTT. Translating it yields CAIRPLEGEAFF.

The J gene is TRBJ2-7, the V gene TRBV5-1, with 10 bases fitting TRBD2. The CDR3 runs 15 residues. The V gene end was trimmed by 4 bases and the J gene end by 2 bases; junction bases not matched to a gene: 6. Germline CDR1 SGHRS, CDR2 YFSETQ. The CDR3 DNA is TGCGCCAGCAGCCCGCCCCTAGCGGGGGCCTACGAGCAGTACTTC. Encoded protein: CASSPPLAGAYEQYF.

The rearrangement uses TRBV6-1 and TRBJ1-2, with unresolved D. Germline V gene data show CDR1 as MNHNS and CDR2 as SASEGT. CDR3 length: 13 amino acids. Trimming left V 4 bases short and J 8 bases short, with 14 bases between. This chain's CDR3 is CASSAGVPAGYTF. As DNA, the CDR3 is TGTGCCAGCAGTGCGGGAGTGCCTGCAGGCTACACCTTC.

The rearrangement links TRBV14 to TRBJ2-1, with 7 bases fitting TRBD2. Per the germline V gene, CDR1 is SGHDN and CDR2 is FVKESK. The CDR3 contains 14 residues. V dropped 1 base and J dropped 4; count of bases not matched to a gene: 1. CDR3 protein: CASSQAAGYNEQFF. CDR3 coding DNA: TGTGCCAGCAGCCAAGCAGCGGGATACAATGAGCAGTTCTTC.